This entry lists 20 T cell receptor beta chains sequenced from one sample in a study of blood T cell repertoires in COVID-19. The assay was immunoSEQ multiplex PCR, and TCRdb's table has in-frame clones only and misses some. This table has under 300,000 clones, about 82% appearing once. Sequencing input: peripheral blood. The receptor set was obtained from a woman aged 60-70 years with active or convalescent COVID-19.

The J gene is TRBJ2-7, the V gene TRBV5-4; 8 bases agree with TRBD2. Unmatched junction bases numbered 5, after V lost 5 bases and J lost 1 base. The CDR3 consists of 14 residues. The germline CDR1 and CDR2 sequences are SGHNT and YYREEE (reference sequence). The CDR3 nucleotides are TGTGCCAGCAGTACCTCGGGGGGGTCCTACGAGCAGTACGTC. It translates to CASSTSGGSYEQYV.

This clone showed up just a few times. The chain uses TRBV27 and TRBJ1-6; no clear D. Germline CDR1 reads MNHEY; CDR2 reads SMNVEV (reference sequence). The CDR3 is 15 residues long. The ends were cut back, 5 bases at V and 2 bases at J, with 10 bases in the middle. CDR3 nucleotides: TGTGCCAGCAGTATCACAGACGCCTATAATTCACCCCTCCACTTT. Protein sequence: CASSITDAYNSPLHF.

The chain links TRBV11-3 to TRBJ1-5; TRBD1 matches 12 bases. The CDR3 has 17 amino acids. V lost 0 bases to trimming and J lost 6 bases; unmatched junction nucleotides: 6. Germline CDR1 reads SGHNT; CDR2 reads YENEEA. The chain's CDR3 is CASSLDRDRGRGQPQHF. DNA for the CDR3: TGTGCCAGCAGCTTAGACCGGGACAGGGGGCGCGGTCAGCCCCAGCATTTT.

The rearrangement joins TRBV19 to TRBJ1-5, with 10 bases identical to TRBD1. The CDR3 runs to 15 residues. The trim removed 3 bases at V and 6 bases at J, leaving 5 bases unmatched. Germline V gene data show CDR1 as LNHDA and CDR2 as SQIVND (reference sequence). The CDR3 reads CASSMARDRGQPQHF. Written as DNA, the CDR3 is TGTGCCAGTAGTATGGCTAGGGACAGGGGTCAGCCCCAGCATTTT.

The rearrangement links TRBV21-1 to TRBJ2-2; TRBD2 is the table's D call and was not checked against the DNA. TRBV21-1 is a recognized pseudogene. The CDR3 consists of 15 residues. The CDR3 coding sequence is TGTGCCAACCTCGTGGAGAGATCGAACACCGGGGAGCTGTTTTTT. Encoded protein: CANLVERSNTGELFF.

This sequence joins TRBV6-5 and TRBJ1-1, with TRBD1 as a possible D gene (5 bases). There are 14 residues in the CDR3. Trimming stripped 0 bases from V and 5 bases from J, with 10 bases between. Germline V lookup: CDR1 MNHEY, CDR2 SVGAGI. The CDR3 sequence is CASSYSRGGTEAFF. DNA for the CDR3: TGTGCCAGCAGTTACTCTAGGGGTGGGACTGAAGCTTTCTTT.

The chain recombines TRBV5-1 with TRBJ1-1; 7 positions agree with TRBD1. Per germline, CDR1 SGHRS and CDR2 YFSETQ. V gave up 6 bases and J gave up 2 bases; unmatched junction bases: 4. This CDR3 has 13 residues. CDR3 sequence: CASKGAGNTEAFF. CDR3 DNA: TGCGCCAGCAAGGGGGCAGGAAACACTGAAGCTTTCTTT.

V gene TRBV6-5 combines with J gene TRBJ1-2, with D possibly matching TRBD1 (5 bases). Germline CDR1 and CDR2: MNHEY and SVGAGI. CDR3 length equals 12 residues. Deletions cut 6 bases from V and 9 bases from J, with 14 bases between. CDR3: CASRTEPWRYTF. In DNA form, the CDR3 reads TGTGCCAGCAGGACAGAACCCTGGCGCTACACCTTC.

CDR3 amino acids: CASSFGGQGYGYTF. The CDR3 DNA sequence: TGTGCCAGCAGTTTCGGGGGACAGGGCTATGGCTACACCTTC. V usage is TRBV25-1 and J usage is TRBJ1-2; TRBD1 matches at 9 bases. Germline V gives CDR1 MGHDK, CDR2 SYGVNS. V shed 5 bases, J shed 4 bases, and the junction held 5 bases outside the gene matches. The CDR3 spans 14 residues.

V and J are TRBV19 and TRBJ1-2; no firm D call. CDR3 length: 13 amino acids. The V gene lost 7 bases and the J gene lost 4 bases, with 13 bases spanning the gap. CDR1 and CDR2 from the germline V gene are LNHDA and SQIVND (reference sequence). The CDR3 DNA is TGTGCCAGTACCCCAACTAGGTCCTATGGCTACACCTTC. This translates into CASTPTRSYGYTF.

The DNA for the CDR3 is TGTGCCACCAGCAGGGGAACAGGGCCAGGGGGGGAAAAACTGTTTTTT. This gives the protein CATSRGTGPGGEKLFF. V and J are TRBV15 and TRBJ1-4; TRBD1 aligns across 7 bases. The length of the CDR3 is 16 residues. After removal of 3 bases from V and 8 bases from J, the junction contained 12 bases not matched to a gene. Germline V gene sequence: CDR1 LNHNV, CDR2 YYDKDF (reference sequence).

The rearrangement joins TRBV15 to TRBJ2-5; 9 nucleotides agree with TRBD2. This CDR3 has 16 amino acids. Germline V CDR1 and CDR2: LNHNV, YYDKDF (reference sequence). J was trimmed by 0 bases and V by 1 base; bases with no gene match: 3. The CDR3 DNA reads as TGTGCCACCAGCAGAGGGCGGGGGGGGTACCAAGAGACCCAGTACTTC. Protein: CATSRGRGGYQETQYF. Full variable domain (rest looked up from reference TRBV15 and TRBJ2-5): DAMVIQNPRYQVTQFGKPVTLSCSQTLNHNVMYWYQQKSSQAPKLLFHYYDKDFNNEADTPDNFQSRRPNTSFCFLDIRSPGLGDTAMYLCATSRGRGGYQETQYFGPGTRLLVL.

Note on this clone: One junction end disagrees with the germline gene, perhaps due to a read error. The CDR3 protein is CASSLVSGGGYTF. The CDR3 nucleotides are TGTGCTAGCAGCTTAGTGTCAGGGGGAGGCTACACCTTC. V is TRBV7-7 and J is TRBJ1-2; TRBD1 aligns across 7 bases. Germline V gives CDR1 SSHAT, CDR2 FNYEAQ (reference sequence). The CDR3 covers 13 residues.

The chain combines TRBV3-1 (or the pseudogene TRBV3-2) with TRBJ1-2; D is uncertain. CDR3 length: 14 amino acids. The germline V and J ends were trimmed by 4 bases and 2 bases, with 11 bases remaining between them. The germline gives CDR1 LGHDT, CDR2 YNNKEL (reference sequence). CDR3 in amino acids: CASSLLAENYGYTF. In DNA form, the CDR3 reads TGTGCCAGCAGCCTCCTTGCAGAAAACTATGGCTACACCTTC.

V is TRBV7-2 and J is TRBJ2-5; the match to TRBD1 covers 9 bases. The CDR3 covers 14 residues. V shed 4 bases and J 5 bases; nucleotides not matched to a gene: 5. Germline loops: CDR1 SGHTA, CDR2 FQGNSA. The CDR3 DNA is TGTGCCAGCAGCTCACAGGGGGCTTGGGAGACCCAGTACTTC. Amino acid sequence: CASSSQGAWETQYF. Full variable domain (remainder filled in from reference TRBV7-2 and TRBJ2-5): GAGVSQSPSNKVTEKGKDVELRCDPISGHTALYWYRQSLGQGLEFLIYFQGNSAPDKSGLPSDRFSAERTGGSVSTLTIQRTQQEDSAVYLCASSSQGAWETQYFGPGTRLLVL.

The chain employs TRBV6-5 and TRBJ1-6, with a possible D match to TRBD1 (5 bases). Deletions cut 1 base from V and 8 bases from J, with 12 bases between. The germline gives CDR1 MNHEY, CDR2 SVGAGI. The CDR3 extends over 15 amino acids. CDR3 nucleotide sequence: TGTGCCAGCAGTTACTGGACACAAAAAGATTCACCCCTCCACTTT. Protein product: CASSYWTQKDSPLHF.

This chain connects TRBV11-1 to TRBJ2-7; TRBD1 aligns across 7 bases. Trimming took 1 base from V and 1 from J; bases not matched to a gene: 4. In germline, CDR1 is SGHAT, CDR2 FQDESV (reference sequence). This CDR3 region has 15 residues. CDR3 protein: CASSLGSRGSYEQYF. The CDR3 DNA reads as TGTGCCAGCAGCTTAGGCTCCAGGGGGTCCTACGAGCAGTACTTC.

The J gene is TRBJ2-1, the V gene TRBV10-3, with D hard to call. This CDR3 region has 12 residues. The V gene lost 2 bases and the J gene lost 5 bases, with 4 bases spanning the gap. CDR1 is ENHRY and CDR2 is SYGVKD in the germline V gene. The CDR3 reads CAISEPDNEQFF. The CDR3 nucleotides are TGTGCCATCAGTGAGCCGGACAATGAGCAGTTCTTC.

The count of this clone is one. The V call is TRBV5-4, the J call TRBJ2-7; D uncertain. Germline CDR1 SGHNT, CDR2 YYREEE (reference sequence). Trimming stripped 3 bases from V and 2 bases from J, with 9 bases between. The length of the CDR3 is 13 residues. The CDR3 nucleotides read TGTGCCAGCAGCTCTAGTACTGCCTACGAGCAGTACGTC. Translating it yields CASSSSTAYEQYV.

The chain carries TRBV2 and TRBJ2-5; 12 positions agree with TRBD1. V was pared by 3 bases and J by 6 bases, with 8 bases of the junction left unmatched. CDR3 length equals 16 residues. Germline V gene sequence: CDR1 SNHLY, CDR2 FYNNEI. CDR3: CASSDGGTGGGQTQYF. DNA for the CDR3: TGTGCCAGCAGTGACGGGGGGACAGGGGGCGGGCAGACCCAGTACTTC.